The entry below gives a single T cell receptor beta chain sequence along with its context. These data originate in a study of OX40 agonist ivuxolimab in advanced cancers. Patients with autoimmune history or systemic immunosuppression were excluded. The V gene lost 5 bases and the J gene lost 1 base, with 12 bases spanning the gap. Per the germline V gene, CDR1 is MNHNS and CDR2 is SASEGT. CDR3 length equals 15 residues. Generated by immunoSEQ multiplex PCR, the TCRdb table keeps only in-frame clones and is missing some. The table has tens of thousands of clones, 88% seen once. This receptor was obtained from an adult with an advanced solid tumor such as melanoma, head and neck, liver or kidney cancer. The sequences come from CD4+ or CD8+ T cells sorted from blood, collected in a trial of the OX40 agonist ivuxolimab. The chain links TRBV6-1 to TRBJ1-5; TRBD1 is a possible D gene (6 bases). CDR3 loop: CASSLGGGSNQPQHF. In DNA form, the CDR3 reads TGTGCCAGCAGTTTAGGGGGGGGAAGCAATCAGCCCCAGCATTTT.